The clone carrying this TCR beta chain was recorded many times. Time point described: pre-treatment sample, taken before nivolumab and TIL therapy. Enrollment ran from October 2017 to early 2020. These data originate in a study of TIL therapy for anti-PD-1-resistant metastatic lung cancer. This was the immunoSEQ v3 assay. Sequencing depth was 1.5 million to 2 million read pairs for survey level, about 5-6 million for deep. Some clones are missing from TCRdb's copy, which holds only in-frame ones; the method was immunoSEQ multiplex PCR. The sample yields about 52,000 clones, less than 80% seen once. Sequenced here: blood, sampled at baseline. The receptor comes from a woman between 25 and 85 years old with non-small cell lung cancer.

The DNA of the CDR3 is TGCGCCAGCAGCCACCCCCGGGACGGATCACGCTCTGGAAACACCATATATTTT. Amino acid sequence: CASSHPRDGSRSGNTIYF. The chain has TRBV4-1 and TRBJ1-3, with D perhaps TRBD1 (5 bases). V was cut by 3 bases and J by 0 bases, with 18 bases left in between. Germline CDR1 reads MGHRA; CDR2 reads YSYEKL. This CDR3 has 18 residues.